This T cell receptor beta chain was sequenced for a study of radiotherapy plus CTLA-4 blockade in lung cancer. Produced via immunoSEQ multiplex PCR; TCRdb's table is partial and in-frame only. The sample shows some 100,000 clones, about 80% of them seen only once. The source was peripheral blood, collected from a patient treated with radiotherapy plus ipilimumab. The origin of this receptor is a human donor with non-small cell lung cancer that progressed on radiotherapy plus ipilimumab.

CDR3 amino acids: CASSVGGNTGELFF. The CDR3 DNA is TGTGCCAGCAGTGTCGGGGGGAACACCGGGGAGCTGTTTTTT. The chain has TRBV6-1 and TRBJ2-2, with a possible D match to TRBD2 (6 bases). V was clipped by 4 bases and J by 1 base, with 7 bases between them. Germline values: CDR1 MNHNS, CDR2 SASEGT. The CDR3 runs to 14 residues.